Listed here are 5 T cell receptor beta chains from one sample, sequenced in a study of T cell changes during pregnancy in multiple sclerosis. Profiled with immunoSEQ multiplex PCR; TCRdb holds only in-frame clones, not every one. Here the sample spans just under 65,000 clones, 91% being singletons. The source was peripheral blood, collected in the third trimester of pregnancy. The receptors shown here come from a female donor in good health, enrolled as a control in a pregnancy study.

This clone has just one count. The genes are TRBV28 and TRBJ1-5; D is undetermined. CDR1 and CDR2 (germline): MDHEN, SYDVKM. The CDR3 totals 14 residues. V lost 5 bases, J lost 3 bases, and 11 bases lay in between. The DNA for the CDR3 is TGTGCCAGCAGTGTCCGTGGGCCCAATCAGCCCCAGCATTTT. Protein sequence: CASSVRGPNQPQHF.

The chain couples TRBV30 to TRBJ2-3, with D tentatively TRBD1 (5 bases). Germline lookup yields CDR1 GTSNPN and CDR2 SVGIG (reference sequence). This CDR3 contains 13 residues. V lost 0 bases and J lost 11, with 15 bases in between. The CDR3 sequence is CAWSVLGQGGQYF. CDR3 coding DNA: TGTGCCTGGAGTGTACTGGGGCAGGGTGGGCAGTATTTT.

The chain is built from TRBV18 and TRBJ2-2; the D gene is possibly TRBD1 (6 bases). Germline V lookup: CDR1 KGHSH, CDR2 LQKENI. V gave up 8 bases and J gave up 0 bases, with 13 bases separating them. The CDR3 length is 15 residues. The CDR3 DNA sequence: TGTGCCAGCGCAGACAGGCCTACGAACACCGGGGAGCTGTTTTTT. Translated: CASADRPTNTGELFF.

The chain links TRBV15 to TRBJ1-1; D call uncertain. The CDR3 has 12 amino acids. Germline V gives CDR1 LNHNV, CDR2 YYDKDF (reference sequence). V was clipped by 3 bases and J by 2 bases, with 4 bases between them. The CDR3 DNA follows: TGTGCCACCAGCAGCCTAAACACTGAAGCTTTCTTT. It codes for CATSSLNTEAFF.

The chain has TRBV15 and TRBJ2-3; 9 bases map to TRBD1. The CDR3 runs 16 residues. Losses at the gene ends were 3 bases for V and 2 bases for J; bases not matched to a gene: 6. CDR1 LNHNV and CDR2 YYDKDF come from the germline V gene (reference sequence). DNA of the CDR3: TGTGCCACCAGCAGCCGGGACAGGGACCCCACAGATACGCAGTATTTT. Its protein product is CATSSRDRDPTDTQYF.